Listed here are 20 T cell receptor beta chains from one sample, sequenced in a study of cytomegalovirus exposure and HLA in healthy donors. This PCR relied on a set of 60 Vbeta primers and 13 Jbeta primers. Only in-frame clones appear in the TCRdb table, and some are missing; sequencing was by immunoSEQ multiplex PCR. The ten top clones account for about 12%, within a sample of some 56,000 clones. Sequenced material: PBMCs. These receptors were collected from a woman aged 30 to 39 in good health and CMV-seropositive.

J is TRBJ1-2 and V is TRBV10-1; D is undetermined. CDR3 length: 11 amino acids. Trimming took 11 bases from V and 3 from J, leaving 10 bases between them. Germline V gene data show CDR1 as WNHNN and CDR2 as SYGVQD (reference sequence). CDR3 nucleotide sequence: TGCGCCCCGGGCGGGCACTATGGCTACACCTTC. It encodes CAPGGHYGYTF.

This rearrangement joins TRBV4-1 to TRBJ2-5; 8 nucleotides align to TRBD2. Germline loops: CDR1 MGHRA, CDR2 YSYEKL. V gave up 8 bases and J gave up 4 bases; unmatched junction bases: 9. This CDR3 region has 14 residues. The CDR3 region has the DNA TGCGCCAGCCGGGGGGGAGAAGATGGAGAGACCCAGTACTTC. Protein sequence: CASRGGEDGETQYF.

V gene TRBV2 combines with J gene TRBJ1-2; D ambiguous. Germline CDR1 and CDR2: SNHLY and FYNNEI. The V end lost 3 bases, the J end lost 8 bases, and 10 bases lay between the germline ends. This CDR3 contains 12 residues. CDR3 residues: CASSDPPGGYTF. The DNA of the CDR3 is TGTGCCAGCAGTGATCCTCCCGGGGGCTACACCTTC.

The rearrangement joins TRBV15 to TRBJ2-7; 7 bases agree with TRBD1. V lost 3 bases to trimming and J lost 6 bases; unmatched junction nucleotides: 5. The CDR3 spans 13 residues. The V gene's germline CDR1 is LNHNV and CDR2 YYDKDF (reference sequence). The CDR3 nucleotides read TGTGCCACCAGCAGGACAGGGATGACCGAGCAGTACTTC. Its protein is CATSRTGMTEQYF.

The chain recombines TRBV5-5 with TRBJ1-1; maybe TRBD1 (5 bases). Germline CDR1 and CDR2: SGHKS and YYEKEE (reference sequence). V lost 2 bases and J 0 bases, leaving 8 bases between the germline ends. This CDR3 is built from 14 residues. The CDR3 region has the DNA TGTGCCAGCAGCTTTGGGGCCATGAACACTGAAGCTTTCTTT. This sequence encodes CASSFGAMNTEAFF.

The rearrangement joins TRBV5-1 to TRBJ1-4; D may be TRBD1 (6 bases). CDR3 size: 16 residues. Between the trimmed V and J ends, which lost 0 bases and 3 bases, there was a span of 12 bases. Per germline, CDR1 SGHRS and CDR2 YFSETQ. Here the CDR3 reads CASSLVHRAANEKLFF. CDR3 in DNA: TGCGCCAGCAGCTTGGTCCACAGGGCAGCTAATGAAAAACTGTTTTTT. Based on the CDR3 plus reference TRBV5-1 and TRBJ1-4, the full variable domain is KAGVTQTPRYLIKTRGQQVTLSCSPISGHRSVSWYQQTPGQGLQFLFEYFSETQRNKGNFPGRFSGRQFSNSRSEMNVSTLELGDSALYLCASSLVHRAANEKLFFGSGTQLSVL.

This rearrangement joins TRBV29-1 to TRBJ2-5; 13 nucleotides line up with TRBD2. The germline gives CDR1 SQVTM, CDR2 ANQGSEA. The CDR3 contains 14 residues. Losses at the gene ends were 5 bases for V and 5 bases for J; bases not matched to a gene: 5. CDR3 in amino acids: CSVNLGLAGETQYF. The CDR3 DNA follows: TGCAGCGTTAACCTGGGACTAGCGGGGGAGACCCAGTACTTC.

The gene calls are TRBV2 and TRBJ2-1; 10 bases agree with TRBD2. The CDR3 is 15 residues long. V trimming: 7 bases; J trimming: 6 bases; junction bases outside the gene matches: 9. Germline values: CDR1 SNHLY, CDR2 FYNNEI. CDR3 nucleotide sequence: TGTGCCAGCACGTTTCCGGGACTAGCGCTCAATGAGCAGTTCTTC. This gives the protein CASTFPGLALNEQFF.

The chain links TRBV5-1 to TRBJ1-6; D possibly corresponds to TRBD1 (5 bases). Trimming stripped 4 bases from V and 0 bases from J, with 17 bases between. The CDR3 loop spans 18 amino acids. CDR1 SGHRS and CDR2 YFSETQ come from the germline V gene. DNA of the CDR3: TGCGCCAGCAGCCCGGGACGGACGACTAGCTCCTATAATTCACCCCTCCACTTT. Translation: CASSPGRTTSSYNSPLHF.

The chain has TRBV9 and TRBJ2-3; D is perhaps TRBD1 (6 bases). CDR1 is SGDLS and CDR2 is YYNGEE in the germline V gene. This CDR3 spans 15 amino acids. Trimming stripped 2 bases from V and 4 bases from J, with 14 bases between. The CDR3 DNA reads as TGTGCCAGCAGCGTCGGCAGGGGATATGCAGATACGCAGTATTTT. Its translation: CASSVGRGYADTQYF.

The chain has TRBV5-1 and TRBJ2-2; 8 bases map to TRBD2. The CDR3 covers 14 residues. The junction had 2 bases not matched to a gene; V was cut back by 4 bases and J by 3 bases. The V gene's germline CDR1 is SGHRS and CDR2 YFSETQ. The CDR3 is CASSGLADTGELFF. The DNA of the CDR3 is TGCGCCAGCAGCGGACTAGCCGACACCGGGGAGCTGTTTTTT. Filled out from reference TRBV5-1 and TRBJ2-2, the complete variable domain reads KAGVTQTPRYLIKTRGQQVTLSCSPISGHRSVSWYQQTPGQGLQFLFEYFSETQRNKGNFPGRFSGRQFSNSRSEMNVSTLELGDSALYLCASSGLADTGELFFGEGSRLTVL.

This sequence joins TRBV6-5 and TRBJ1-5; TRBD1 might be the D (5 bases). Germline V gene data show CDR1 as MNHEY and CDR2 as SVGAGI. V was shortened by 4 bases and J by 2 bases, with 12 bases between the two germline ends. The CDR3 sequence is 15 residues long. The CDR3 loop reads CASSLEGSGNQPQHF. CDR3 sequence (DNA): TGTGCCAGCAGTTTGGAGGGGTCGGGCAATCAGCCCCAGCATTTT.

The rearrangement joins TRBV9 to TRBJ2-3, with TRBD2 matching 11 bases. V was pared by 7 bases and J by 2 bases, with 9 bases of the junction left unmatched. CDR3 length equals 16 residues. The germline CDR1 and CDR2 sequences are SGDLS and YYNGEE. As DNA, the CDR3 is TGTGCCAGCGGGGCGGGACTAGCGGACCACACAGATACGCAGTATTTT. Translating gives CASGAGLADHTDTQYF.

V gene TRBV14 combines with J gene TRBJ2-1, with D tentatively TRBD1 (6 bases). Germline V gives CDR1 SGHDN, CDR2 FVKESK. CDR3 length: 16 residues. Trimming stripped 3 bases from V and 3 bases from J, with 15 bases between. The CDR3 DNA is TGTGCCAGCAGCCATATCAGGGGAGAGCACTACAATGAGCAGTTCTTC. Translated, it gives CASSHIRGEHYNEQFF.

V usage is TRBV4-2 and J usage is TRBJ2-4; 12 bases align to TRBD1. The CDR3 runs 16 residues. The ends lost 4 bases at V and 9 bases at J; junction bases unmatched: 10. Germline V gene data show CDR1 as LGHNA and CDR2 as YNFKEQ. The DNA for the CDR3 is TGTGCCAGCAGCCCGAACCCCGGGACAGGGGGCGTCATTCAGTACTTC. It encodes CASSPNPGTGGVIQYF.

This chain joins TRBV6-9 and TRBJ2-1; a possible D gene is TRBD2 (6 bases). The CDR3 runs 17 residues. The V end lost 5 bases, the J end lost 0 bases, and 17 bases lay between the germline ends. Per the germline V gene, CDR1 is MNHGY and CDR2 is SVAAGI. This CDR3 reads CASSPGVAETSYNEQFF. The CDR3 nucleotides are TGTGCCAGCAGTCCCGGGGTAGCGGAAACCTCCTACAATGAGCAGTTCTTC.

The J gene is TRBJ2-1, the V gene TRBV6-1, with unresolved D. Germline CDR1 and CDR2: MNHNS and SASEGT. V was clipped by 7 bases and J by 5 bases, with 9 bases between them. CDR3 length equals 12 residues. CDR3 region: CASIGDDNEQFF. For the CDR3, the DNA is TGTGCCAGCATCGGAGACGACAATGAGCAGTTCTTC.

V is TRBV5-4 and J is TRBJ2-7; D is possibly TRBD1 (5 bases). The CDR3 has 14 amino acids. CDR1 and CDR2 from the germline V gene are SGHNT and YYREEE (reference sequence). Trimming took off 3 bases at V and 0 bases at J, with 10 bases between the two ends. The DNA for the CDR3 is TGTGCCAGCAGCTCCACCGACAGCTCCTACGAGCAGTACTTC. Translation gives CASSSTDSSYEQYF. Supplemented by reference TRBV5-4 and TRBJ2-7, the full variable domain reads ETGVTQSPTHLIKTRGQQVTLRCSSQSGHNTVSWYQQALGQGPQFIFQYYREEENGRGNFPPRFSGLQFPNYSSELNVNALELDDSALYLCASSSTDSSYEQYFGPGTRLTVT.

This chain joins TRBV15 and TRBJ2-1; 13 positions agree with TRBD2. This CDR3 is built from 16 residues. J lost 3 bases, V lost 3 bases, and 2 bases had no gene match. Germline lookup yields CDR1 LNHNV and CDR2 YYDKDF (reference sequence). CDR3 sequence: CATSRTSGRRYNEQFF. CDR3 coding DNA: TGTGCCACCAGCAGGACTAGCGGGAGGCGCTACAATGAGCAGTTCTTC. The whole variable domain, remainder taken from reference TRBV15 and TRBJ2-1, is DAMVIQNPRYQVTQFGKPVTLSCSQTLNHNVMYWYQQKSSQAPKLLFHYYDKDFNNEADTPDNFQSRRPNTSFCFLDIRSPGLGDTAMYLCATSRTSGRRYNEQFFGPGTRLTVL.

This chain uses TRBV28 with TRBJ2-7; D perhaps matches TRBD2 (5 bases). With 5 bases removed from V and 0 bases from J, the gap between germline ends came to 8 bases. This CDR3 has 13 residues. Germline V lookup: CDR1 MDHEN, CDR2 SYDVKM. The CDR3 DNA is TGTGCCAGCAGTCGGGGATCCTCCTACGAGCAGTACTTC. It codes for CASSRGSSYEQYF. Variable domain in full (rest from reference TRBV28 and TRBJ2-7): DVKVTQSSRYLVKRTGEKVFLECVQDMDHENMFWYRQDPGLGLRLIYFSYDVKMKEKGDIPEGYSVSREKKERFSLILESASTNQTSMYLCASSRGSSYEQYFGPGTRLTVT.